This T cell receptor (beta chain) was documented in a study of T cell repertoires in cytomegalovirus infection. This clonotype was seen repeatedly, ten times or more. The antigen remains unidentified. One entry per CDR3 protein results from TCRdb running MiXCR on the reads. Here the sample spans roughly 300,000 distinct CDR3 sequences, 9% to 9.5% being singletons. The CDR3 contains 13 residues. CDR1 is SEHNR, CDR2 FQNEAQ, per germline (reference sequence). V lost 6 bases to trimming and J lost 5 bases, with 14 bases between them. Study outcomes and limitations: Carriers of CMV and the relevant HLA type were discriminated by public TCR beta frequency.

The V gene is TRBV7-9, the J gene TRBJ2-7; D unclear. The sequenced sample was PBMCs. This TCR came from a human donor in good health (CMV status not recorded). Some clones in this sample may be carry-over from other donors' samples. The CDR3 spells CASRDRVFDEQYF. The CDR3, as DNA: TGTGCCAGCAGGGACCGGGTATTCGACGAGCAGTACTTC.